The 24 T cell receptor beta chains given below trace back to one sample, sequenced in a study of T cell responses to AZD1222 COVID-19 vaccine. Profiling relied on immunoSEQ multiplex PCR, and the TCRdb table lists in-frame clones only, not all of them. Seen here are some 150,000 clones, approximately 94% observed once, and the top ten hold about 2.5%. This specimen was peripheral blood, taken on day 0 of AZD1222 vaccination. Source of these receptors: an adult in good health.

V and J are TRBV5-5 and TRBJ1-2; D ambiguous. CDR3 length equals 13 residues. Germline V gene sequence: CDR1 SGHKS, CDR2 YYEKEE (reference sequence). With 4 bases removed from V and 5 bases from J, the gap between germline ends came to 12 bases. CDR3: CASSPDGTYGYTF. CDR3 DNA: TGTGCCAGCAGCCCAGACGGAACTTATGGCTACACCTTC. Full variable domain (missing parts from reference TRBV5-5 and TRBJ1-2): DAGVTQSPTHLIKTRGQQVTLRCSPISGHKSVSWYQQVLGQGPQFIFQYYEKEERGRGNFPDRFSARQFPNYSSELNVNALLLGDSALYLCASSPDGTYGYTFGSGTRLTVV.

The gene calls are TRBV15 and TRBJ2-1, with D tentatively TRBD2 (6 bases). Germline CDR1 LNHNV, CDR2 YYDKDF (reference sequence). This CDR3 comprises 13 residues. V lost 1 base to trimming and J lost 7 bases, with 8 bases between them. The CDR3: CATSRVAGNEQFF. The CDR3, as DNA: TGTGCCACCAGCAGAGTGGCGGGGAATGAGCAGTTCTTC.

V usage is TRBV3-1 (or the pseudogene TRBV3-2) and J usage is TRBJ2-2; 7 bases map to TRBD2. The trim removed 1 base at V and 0 bases at J, leaving 2 bases unmatched. CDR1 and CDR2 (germline): LGHDT, YNNKEL (reference sequence). CDR3 length: 16 amino acids. This chain's CDR3 is CASSQGAGSNTGELFF. The CDR3 DNA is TGTGCCAGCAGCCAAGGAGCGGGATCGAACACCGGGGAGCTGTTTTTT.

V is TRBV4-2 and J is TRBJ1-1; TRBD1 is a possible D gene (5 bases). With 0 bases removed from V and 8 bases from J, the gap between germline ends came to 13 bases. The germline V gene has CDR1 LGHNA and CDR2 YNFKEQ. The CDR3 sequence is 14 residues long. CDR3 in amino acids: CASSQEGVGGEAFF. In DNA, the CDR3 is TGTGCCAGCAGCCAAGAAGGGGTGGGAGGGGAAGCTTTCTTT.

The J gene is TRBJ2-5, the V gene TRBV29-1; D uncertain. Germline V lookup: CDR1 SQVTM, CDR2 ANQGSEA. V lost 4 bases and J 5 bases, leaving 5 bases between the germline ends. This CDR3 region has 10 residues. CDR3 loop: CSVATETQYF. CDR3 DNA sequence: TGCAGCGTTGCGACGGAGACCCAGTACTTC.

The chain is built from TRBV5-6 and TRBJ1-1; D is uncertain. CDR1 and CDR2 from the germline V gene are SGHDT and YYEEEE. There are 16 residues in the CDR3. The V end lost 0 bases, the J end lost 3 bases, and 15 bases lay between the germline ends. The CDR3 DNA reads TGTGCCAGCAGCTTGGGTGCCCGGACCCGGGACACTGAAGCTTTCTTT. Its translation: CASSLGARTRDTEAFF.

The chain joins TRBV3-1 (or the pseudogene TRBV3-2) to TRBJ1-5, with D tentatively TRBD1 (5 bases). The germline V and J ends were trimmed by 1 base and 9 bases, with 10 bases remaining between them. The germline V gene encodes CDR1 LGHDT and CDR2 YNNKEL (reference sequence). This CDR3 region has 13 residues. CDR3 sequence reads: CASSQVGALPQHF. DNA for the CDR3: TGTGCCAGCAGCCAAGTCGGGGCACTGCCCCAGCATTTT.

In its sample, this clone was seen a few times. The chain has TRBV6-5 and TRBJ1-1, with 11 positions matching TRBD1. V shed 6 bases and J 4 bases; nucleotides not matched to a gene: 4. Germline CDR1 reads MNHEY; CDR2 reads SVGAGI. This CDR3 is 14 amino acids long. This chain's CDR3 is CASRGTGGSTEAFF. Here the CDR3 DNA reads TGTGCCAGCAGGGGGACAGGGGGGTCCACTGAAGCTTTCTTT.

J is TRBJ2-7 and V is TRBV6-5, with TRBD1 as a possible D gene (6 bases). CDR1 is MNHEY, CDR2 SVGAGI, per germline. This CDR3 is built from 13 residues. The germline V and J ends were trimmed by 8 bases and 6 bases, with 17 bases remaining between them. The CDR3 here is CASVYPGQGEQYF. The CDR3 DNA is TGTGCCAGCGTATATCCGGGACAAGGCGAGCAGTACTTC.

This chain joins TRBV24-1 and TRBJ1-5; a possible D gene is TRBD1 (5 bases). This CDR3 has 14 residues. V lost 5 bases and J lost 3, with 10 bases in between. Germline lookup yields CDR1 KGHDR and CDR2 SFDVKD. The CDR3 DNA follows: TGTGCCACCAGTGCCAGGGACTACAATCAGCCCCAGCATTTT. It specifies CATSARDYNQPQHF.

The chain has TRBV19 and TRBJ1-4; unclear D gene. The V gene's germline CDR1 is LNHDA and CDR2 SQIVND (reference sequence). Trimming took off 0 bases at V and 0 bases at J, with 5 bases between the two ends. The CDR3 covers 15 residues. CDR3 sequence: CASSIEPATNEKLFF. The CDR3 region has the DNA TGTGCCAGTAGTATAGAACCCGCAACTAATGAAAAACTGTTTTTT. Filled out from reference TRBV19 and TRBJ1-4, the complete variable domain reads DGGITQSPKYLFRKEGQNVTLSCEQNLNHDAMYWYRQDPGQGLRLIYYSQIVNDFQKGDIAEGYSVSREKKESFPLTVTSAQKNPTAFYLCASSIEPATNEKLFFGSGTQLSVL.

V and J are TRBV5-5 and TRBJ1-2; 8 bases align to TRBD1. CDR1 is SGHKS, CDR2 YYEKEE, per germline (reference sequence). The trim removed 1 base at V and 13 bases at J, leaving 9 bases unmatched. The CDR3 totals 13 residues. CDR3 coding DNA: TGTGCCAGCAGCTTGCCAGGGGGCAGAATCATCACCTTC. Its protein is CASSLPGGRIITF.

The chain's CDR3 is CASSKGQIAGVVYNEQFF. CDR3 in DNA: TGTGCCAGCAGCAAAGGCCAAATAGCGGGAGTAGTCTACAATGAGCAGTTCTTC. The J gene is TRBJ2-1, the V gene TRBV21-1; TRBD2, the D gene given by the table, was not confirmed from the DNA. TRBV21-1 is marked as a pseudogene. The CDR3 runs to 18 residues.

The V gene is TRBV10-2, the J gene TRBJ1-5; no reliable D call. This CDR3 has 13 residues. Trimming cost V 2 bases and J 5 bases, with 7 bases left between them. The germline V gene encodes CDR1 WSHSY and CDR2 SAAADI. The CDR3 DNA sequence: TGCGCCAGCAGTGAGAGTCCAGATCAGCCCCAGCATTTT. Protein product: CASSESPDQPQHF.

Here the CDR3 reads CASKTGNENYQSTSKPQHF. The DNA for the CDR3 is TGTGCCAGCAAAACTGGAAATGAAAATTACCAGTCTACTTCGAAACCCCAGCATTTT. The gene calls are TRBV2 and TRBJ1-5; D not resolved. Trimming left V 7 bases short and J 10 bases short, with 35 bases between. The CDR3 sequence is 19 residues long. The germline V gene has CDR1 SNHLY and CDR2 FYNNEI. Based on the CDR3 plus reference TRBV2 and TRBJ1-5, the full variable domain is EPEVTQTPSHQVTQMGQEVILRCVPISNHLYFYWYRQILGQKVEFLVSFYNNEISEKSEIFDDQFSVERPDGSNFTLKIRSTKLEDSAMYFCASKTGNENYQSTSKPQHFGDGTRLSIL.

This chain uses TRBV6-5 with TRBJ1-1; TRBD1 is a possible D gene (5 bases). The V and J ends lost 8 bases and 5 bases respectively, with 21 bases between them. CDR3 length equals 15 residues. Germline V CDR1 and CDR2: MNHEY, SVGAGI. CDR3 coding DNA: TGTGCCAGCTTTCCTTGGGGCCGAGGGGAGACTGAAGCTTTCTTT. Translating it yields CASFPWGRGETEAFF.

The CDR3 is CASSSRLRGVNEQYF. CDR3 coding DNA: TGTGCCAGTAGTTCTCGACTGCGGGGAGTGAACGAGCAGTACTTC. The V and J genes are TRBV19 and TRBJ2-7; D is possibly TRBD2 (6 bases). V was cut by 5 bases and J by 5 bases, with 19 bases left in between. The germline gives CDR1 LNHDA, CDR2 SQIVND (reference sequence). This CDR3 region has 15 residues.

The chain uses TRBV6-5 and TRBJ1-1, with TRBD1 as a possible D gene (6 bases). There are 13 residues in the CDR3. Germline CDR1 is MNHEY and CDR2 is SVGAGI. With 6 bases removed from V and 0 bases from J, the gap between germline ends came to 8 bases. The CDR3 DNA follows: TGTGCCAGCAGGGGACATTTGAACACTGAAGCTTTCTTT. It codes for CASRGHLNTEAFF.

This chain links TRBV30 with TRBJ2-1; the D gene is possibly TRBD1 (6 bases). The length of the CDR3 is 16 residues. V dropped 5 bases and J dropped 4 bases, with 21 bases sitting between them. Germline lookup yields CDR1 GTSNPN and CDR2 SVGIG (reference sequence). CDR3 bases: TGTGCCTGGGGACAGCTTGGGAGCGCTCGGTACAATGAGCAGTTCTTC. It encodes CAWGQLGSARYNEQFF.

J is TRBJ1-2 and V is TRBV18; unclear D gene. Germline CDR1 reads KGHSH; CDR2 reads LQKENI. CDR3 length: 14 amino acids. Trimming shortened V by 0 bases and J by 1 base, and 6 bases separated the two germline ends. CDR3 bases: TGTGCCAGCTCACCACCGGCCAGTAACTATGGCTACACCTTC. It translates to CASSPPASNYGYTF.

This chain connects TRBV9 to TRBJ2-3, with TRBD1 matching 7 bases. The germline V gene has CDR1 SGDLS and CDR2 YYNGEE. The ends lost 4 bases at V and 6 bases at J; junction bases unmatched: 2. This CDR3 spans 12 amino acids. CDR3 DNA: TGTGCCAGCAGCCAGGGGGTCGATACGCAGTATTTT. Its translation: CASSQGVDTQYF.

About this clone itself: In the same sample, other DNA sequences code for this CDR3. The chain links TRBV30 to TRBJ2-5; D not certain. The CDR3 contains 11 residues. V lost 0 bases and J lost 5, with 4 bases in between. Germline CDR1 reads GTSNPN; CDR2 reads SVGIG (reference sequence). This chain's CDR3 is CAWSVGETQYF. As DNA, the CDR3 is TGTGCCTGGAGTGTCGGGGAGACCCAGTACTTC.

The chain combines TRBV6-5 with TRBJ1-2, with 8 positions matching TRBD1. The CDR3 length is 15 residues. V dropped 0 bases and J dropped 6; count of bases not matched to a gene: 6. Per the germline V gene, CDR1 is MNHEY and CDR2 is SVGAGI. The CDR3 here is CASSYSSQGGDGYTF. For the CDR3, the DNA is TGTGCCAGCAGTTACTCGTCACAGGGGGGGGATGGCTACACCTTC.

This chain links TRBV18 with TRBJ1-2; D is ambiguous. CDR3 size: 13 residues. Between the trimmed V and J ends, which lost 4 bases and 4 bases, there was a span of 10 bases. Germline V gene data show CDR1 as KGHSH and CDR2 as LQKENI. In nucleotides, the CDR3 is TGTGCCAGCTCACAGAACAACGTCTATGGCTACACCTTC. Its protein product is CASSQNNVYGYTF.